Listed below are T cell receptor beta chains from one sample, sequenced in a study of T cell responses to AZD1222 COVID-19 vaccine. The table came from immunoSEQ multiplex PCR; TCRdb's copy has only in-frame clones and leaves some out. This table has about 140,000 clones, just under 95% appearing once. Sequences were derived from peripheral blood, sampled on day 0 of AZD1222 vaccination. Receptor source: an adult in good health. CDR3s leave out the opening cysteine and the closing phenylalanine or tryptophan. Fields, in order: clone size, J gene, V gene, CDR3 protein. Clone size is not always given. Where it is, it says once, few, many or a class for expanded clones.

. TRBJ1-1 TRBV14 ASSQGPFASMNTEAF
. TRBJ2-1 TRBV5-6 ASSLNSGSSYNEQF
. TRBJ2-7 TRBV18 ASSPQLTGAAREQY
. TRBJ2-7 TRBV27 ASSFRDGYYEQY
. TRBJ2-7 TRBV27 ASSDRDGGDYEQY
. TRBJ2-6 TRBV5-1 ASSFLPGQGPNGANVLT
. TRBJ1-4 TRBV7-6 ASSPRVGGLEKLF
. TRBJ2-5 TRBV5-1 ASSSGTSVVHFSETQY
once TRBJ1-2 TRBV6-1 ASSEAGSDYGYT
. TRBJ1-2 TRBV6-4 ASSDSGRANVYGYT
. TRBJ1-6 TRBV2 ASSSGNTYNSPLH
. TRBJ1-5 TRBV28 ASSALGGGSGVSGNQPQH
. TRBJ1-5 TRBV19 ASSSTGTGNQPQH
. TRBJ1-5 TRBV2 ASSEGRTDNQPQH
. TRBJ2-2 TRBV27 ASSSGGSNTGELF
once TRBJ1-1 TRBV28 ASSLVQNTEAF
. TRBJ1-6 TRBV28 ASSLPRTGGSYNSPLH
. TRBJ2-7 TRBV24-1 ATSDSTGGAYEQY
. TRBJ2-3 TRBV6-1 ASREDRRTDTQY
. TRBJ2-3 TRBV10-1 ASSESLRGTDTQY
. TRBJ1-1 TRBV10-3 ATEGGQGDTEAF
. TRBJ1-1 TRBV7-9 ASSLKGAVGTEAF
. TRBJ2-7 TRBV28 ASSLPRGPPYEQY
. TRBJ2-7 TRBV5-4 ASSLQGAGGQY
. TRBJ1-2 TRBV27 ASSFQGAEGYGYT
. TRBJ2-1 TRBV27 ASSTRTSGRGNEQF
. TRBJ1-5 TRBV7-2 ASSLAWTGDNQPQH
. TRBJ2-1 TRBV28 ASSKNNEQF
. TRBJ1-5 TRBV5-5 ASSHSDSSNQPQH
. TRBJ2-7 TRBV19 ASSMTGGLYEQY
. TRBJ1-2 TRBV24-1 ATSDPRKGKGYGYT
. TRBJ2-1 TRBV11-2 ASSFPGQGLYEQF
. TRBJ2-7 TRBV12-3/TRBV12-4 ASSWSGPGEQY
. TRBJ1-4 TRBV4-1 ASSQDRAGKGEKLF
. TRBJ2-2 TRBV24-1 ATSDPGTLGTGELF
. TRBJ1-6 TRBV7-9 ASSLVYGTANSPLH
. TRBJ2-1 TRBV7-2 ASSPLPGGGYNEQF
. TRBJ1-1 TRBV6-4 ASSETRNTEAF
. TRBJ1-4 TRBV2 ASSRDTATNEKLF
. TRBJ1-2 TRBV18 ASSPGENYGYT
. TRBJ1-5 TRBV18 ASSPPGPNQPQH
. TRBJ2-5 TRBV9 ARLFRASGQETQY
. TRBJ1-2 TRBV28 ASSLLKTQANYGYT
. TRBJ1-1 TRBV19 ASSIGIMNTEAF
. TRBJ1-1 TRBV29-1 SVVSGRGGLNTEAF
. TRBJ2-5 TRBV9 ASSGDGATQY
. TRBJ1-1 TRBV11-3 ASSHRGTEAF
. TRBJ1-4 TRBV6-1 ASSEGGLGEKLF
once TRBJ2-1 TRBV2 ASRSGGSSYNEQF
. TRBJ2-1 TRBV19 ASSSSGSFYNEQF
. TRBJ1-1 TRBV3-1/TRBV3-2 ASSSEGGTF
few TRBJ1-4 TRBV5-8 ASSPRTEATNEKLF
. TRBJ2-1 TRBV7-6 ASSLQSWDRGDNEQF
. TRBJ2-5 TRBV29-1 SVKGTGVSETQY
once TRBJ2-3 TRBV6-6 ASSPNSQRVVVTDTQY
. TRBJ2-5 TRBV5-1 ASSAYQETQY
. TRBJ1-5 TRBV2 ASSREQDQPQH
. TRBJ2-7 TRBV6-5 ASSLQGKQY